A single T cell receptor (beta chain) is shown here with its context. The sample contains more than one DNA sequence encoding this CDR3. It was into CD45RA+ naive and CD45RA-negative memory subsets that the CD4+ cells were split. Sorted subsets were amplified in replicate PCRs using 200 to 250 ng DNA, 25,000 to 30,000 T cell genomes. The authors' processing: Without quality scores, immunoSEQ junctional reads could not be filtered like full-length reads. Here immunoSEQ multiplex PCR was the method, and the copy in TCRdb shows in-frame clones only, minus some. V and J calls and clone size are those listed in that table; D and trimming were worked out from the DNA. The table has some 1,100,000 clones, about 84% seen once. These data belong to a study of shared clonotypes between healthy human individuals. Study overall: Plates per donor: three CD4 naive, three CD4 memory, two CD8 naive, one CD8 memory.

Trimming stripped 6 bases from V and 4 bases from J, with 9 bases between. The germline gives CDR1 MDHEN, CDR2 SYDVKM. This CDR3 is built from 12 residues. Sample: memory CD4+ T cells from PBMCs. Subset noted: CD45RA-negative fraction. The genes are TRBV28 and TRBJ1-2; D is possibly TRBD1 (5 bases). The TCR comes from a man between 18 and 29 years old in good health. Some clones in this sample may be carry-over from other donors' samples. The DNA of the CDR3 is TGTGCCAGCAGCCTGACAGTCTATGGCTACACCTTC. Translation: CASSLTVYGYTF.